This TCR beta chain was recorded in a study of CD8 T cells in Susac syndrome. An amount of RNA that ranged from roughly 0.5 to 1 ug was reverse transcribed with random hexamers. Amplification of TCR beta CDR3 by immunoSEQ multiplex PCR spanned 54 Vbeta and 13 Jbeta. TCRdb independently ran MiXCR on the immunoSEQ multiplex PCR reads; one entry per CDR3 protein. The sample carries under 200,000 distinct CDR3 sequences, over 85% recorded once. TEMRA cells were FACS-enriched and CD8+ and CD4+ T cells negatively isolated. Deletions cut 4 bases from V and 1 base from J, with 11 bases between. The V gene's germline CDR1 is KGHSH and CDR2 LQKENI. The CDR3 sequence is 14 residues long.

Sequencing was performed on CD4+ T cells from PBMCs. The chain carries TRBV18 and TRBJ2-7; D might be TRBD2 (5 bases). The receptor comes from a human donor in good health. In DNA form, the CDR3 reads TGTGCCAGCTCACGGGCTGGGAGTTCCTACGAGCAGTACTTC. Translation: CASSRAGSSYEQYF.